Listed here are 32 T cell receptor beta chains from one sample, sequenced in a study of T cells in Graves' hyperthyroidism and ophthalmopathy. It was RNA transcripts that yielded the amplified TCR beta CDR3 regions. The HTBI primer set drove a first-round RT-PCR of the TCR CDR3. MiXCR was run by TCRdb on the multiplex PCR reads, yielding one entry per CDR3 protein. The top ten clones hold roughly 7.2% of a sample with 600,000 to 700,000 distinct CDR3 sequences, about 45% of them seen once. Sequences were obtained from peripheral blood or thyroid tissue (not recorded which). The source is an adult man with Graves' disease, either hyperthyroidism or ophthalmopathy (not recorded which).

As for this clonotype: A much larger clone lies a single base off, so this may be a read error. This sequence joins TRBV2 and TRBJ2-5; 10 nucleotides match TRBD2. V was clipped by 7 bases and J by 5 bases; unmatched bases: 16. The CDR3 spans 17 residues. The germline V gene has CDR1 SNHLY and CDR2 FYNNEI. CDR3: CASTGGWGLARDETQYF. CDR3 DNA: TGTGCCAGCACCGGAGGGTGGGGACTAGCGAGAGATGAGACCCAGTACTTC. The whole variable domain, remainder taken from reference TRBV2 and TRBJ2-5, is EPEVTQTPSHQVTQMGQEVILRCVPISNHLYFYWYRQILGQKVEFLVSFYNNEISEKSEIFDDQFSVERPDGSNFTLKIRSTKLEDSAMYFCASTGGWGLARDETQYFGPGTRLLVL.

This sequence joins TRBV10-3 and TRBJ1-1, with D maybe TRBD1 (6 bases). The CDR3 is 15 amino acids. With 2 bases removed from V and 7 bases from J, the gap between germline ends came to 17 bases. CDR1 and CDR2 (germline): ENHRY, SYGVKD. CDR3 loop: CAISEGRGGIVEAFF. DNA of the CDR3: TGTGCCATCAGTGAGGGCAGGGGTGGCATCGTTGAAGCTTTCTTT.

V and J are TRBV11-2 and TRBJ1-1; no definite D call. CDR1 and CDR2 from the germline V gene are SGHAT and FQNNGV. The CDR3 has 14 residues. V lost 4 bases and J 1 base, leaving 10 bases between the germline ends. CDR3 in amino acids: CASSSRGRNTEAFF. CDR3 DNA sequence: TGTGCCAGCAGCTCTCGTGGTAGGAACACTGAAGCTTTCTTT.

This rearrangement joins TRBV19 to TRBJ1-1; tentative D call: TRBD1 (5 bases). Germline lookup yields CDR1 LNHDA and CDR2 SQIVND (reference sequence). This CDR3 spans 15 amino acids. The ends were cut back, 5 bases at V and 3 bases at J, with 16 bases in the middle. CDR3 DNA sequence: TGTGCCAGTAGTGTTAGCCCCAGGGAGGACACTGAAGCTTTCTTT. It specifies CASSVSPREDTEAFF.

This clonotype has only a few counts. The CDR3 DNA reads TGTGCCAGCAGCCAAGGGACAGGGGAGGGAACTGAAGCTTTCTTT. It specifies CASSQGTGEGTEAFF. This rearrangement joins TRBV7-9 to TRBJ1-1; 10 bases line up with TRBD1. Losses at the gene ends were 5 bases for V and 5 bases for J; bases not matched to a gene: 8. Per germline, CDR1 SEHNR and CDR2 FQNEAQ (reference sequence). The CDR3 totals 15 residues.

The chain couples TRBV29-1 to TRBJ2-6, with no clear D. V lost 2 bases and J 4 bases, leaving 9 bases between the germline ends. Germline CDR1 and CDR2: SQVTM and ANQGSEA. The CDR3 loop spans 14 amino acids. CDR3 amino acids: CSVEQERGANVLTF. The CDR3 coding sequence is TGCAGCGTTGAACAGGAACGAGGGGCCAACGTCCTGACTTTC.

CDR3 in amino acids: CSARDTTSGGTYEQYF. CDR3 bases: TGCAGTGCTAGAGACACGACTAGCGGGGGAACCTACGAGCAGTACTTC. V is TRBV20-1 and J is TRBJ2-7; 12 nucleotides match TRBD2. From germline, CDR1 is DFQATT and CDR2 SNEGSKA (reference sequence). Trimming at V came to 0 bases and at J to 2 bases, leaving 5 bases not matched to a gene. CDR3 length equals 16 residues.

The J gene is TRBJ1-6, the V gene TRBV2; TRBD1 aligns across 8 bases. Trimming took 0 bases from V and 9 from J; bases not matched to a gene: 7. CDR1 SNHLY and CDR2 FYNNEI come from the germline V gene. This CDR3 region has 16 residues. The CDR3 is CASSEAPGGIGSPLHF. Written as DNA, the CDR3 is TGTGCCAGCAGTGAAGCCCCAGGGGGCATTGGTTCACCCCTCCACTTT.

This chain uses TRBV10-3 with TRBJ1-2, with 10 bases fitting TRBD1. The ends lost 7 bases at V and 7 bases at J; junction bases unmatched: 9. Germline loops: CDR1 ENHRY, CDR2 SYGVKD. The CDR3 totals 14 residues. CDR3 DNA: TGTGCCATCATGCCGGGACAGGGGTATAGTGGCTACACCTTC. Residues: CAIMPGQGYSGYTF.

V gene TRBV3-1 combines with J gene TRBJ1-2; no firm D call. Germline lookup yields CDR1 LGHDT and CDR2 YNNKEL (reference sequence). Trimming removed 0 bases at V and 7 bases at J, with 6 bases between. This CDR3 has 12 amino acids. The chain's CDR3 is CASSQDLIGYTF. CDR3 DNA: TGTGCCAGCAGCCAAGATCTCATTGGCTACACCTTC.

V usage is TRBV5-1 and J usage is TRBJ1-1; D is unclear. Looked up from germline, CDR1 is SGHRS and CDR2 is YFSETQ. Trimming took 3 bases from V and 2 from J, leaving 11 bases between them. This CDR3 comprises 14 residues. DNA for the CDR3: TGCGCCAGCAGCTCCCACACGAGAAACACTGAAGCTTTCTTT. This encodes CASSSHTRNTEAFF.

In its sample, this clonotype was seen many times. This chain connects TRBV24-1 to TRBJ2-5; D not certain. The CDR3 spans 13 residues. CDR1 is KGHDR, CDR2 SFDVKD, per germline. V gave up 4 bases and J gave up 5 bases, with 10 bases separating them. The CDR3 DNA reads as TGTGCCACCAGTGACGGAACGGCGGAGACCCAGTACTTC. Protein product: CATSDGTAETQYF.

This clonotype was recorded at least ten times. The chain combines TRBV9 with TRBJ2-7; 11 bases match TRBD2. Germline V CDR1 and CDR2: SGDLS, YYNGEE. With 3 bases clipped from V and 3 bases from J, the junction kept 2 bases outside the gene matches. CDR3 length: 14 residues. CDR3 in DNA: TGTGCCAGCAGCGGCGGACTAGCGGGCTACGAGCAGTACTTC. Residues: CASSGGLAGYEQYF. The full variable domain, rest sourced from reference TRBV9 and TRBJ2-7, is DSGVTQTPKHLITATGQRVTLRCSPRSGDLSVYWYQQSLDQGLQFLIQYYNGEERAKGNILERFSAQQFPDLHSELNLSSLELGDSALYFCASSGGLAGYEQYFGPGTRLTVT.

This clonotype was observed at least ten times. The chain employs TRBV7-2 and TRBJ1-2; 7 nucleotides agree with TRBD1. The CDR3 length is 14 residues. Germline V gene sequence: CDR1 SGHTA, CDR2 FQGNSA. The V and J ends lost 2 bases and 9 bases, in that order; junction bases with no gene match: 9. The chain's CDR3 is CASSLHPQGESYTF. CDR3 bases: TGTGCCAGCAGCTTACACCCGCAGGGGGAAAGCTACACCTTC. The whole variable domain, remainder taken from reference TRBV7-2 and TRBJ1-2, is GAGVSQSPSNKVTEKGKDVELRCDPISGHTALYWYRQSLGQGLEFLIYFQGNSAPDKSGLPSDRFSAERTGGSVSTLTIQRTQQEDSAVYLCASSLHPQGESYTFGSGTRLTVV.

Many counts were recorded for this clonotype. V is TRBV25-1 and J is TRBJ2-7, with 7 bases lining up with TRBD1. This CDR3 spans 16 amino acids. Losses at the gene ends were 3 bases for V and 0 bases for J; bases not matched to a gene: 8. Per germline, CDR1 MGHDK and CDR2 SYGVNS. In DNA, the CDR3 is TGTGCCAGCAGTGACTCCCGGGACAGCCACTCCTACGAGCAGTACTTC. It codes for CASSDSRDSHSYEQYF.

Worth noting for this clonotype: A much larger clone lies a single base off, so this may be a read error. J is TRBJ1-3 and V is TRBV19; D is unresolved. The V gene lost 0 bases and the J gene lost 10 bases, with 7 bases spanning the gap. CDR1 and CDR2 (germline): LNHDA, SQIVND (reference sequence). The CDR3 is 12 amino acids. CDR3 nucleotides: TGTGCCAGTAGTATAGAGGGAGGGACCATATATTTT. Translated: CASSIEGGTIYF. Based on the CDR3 plus reference TRBV19 and TRBJ1-3, the full variable domain is DGGITQSPKYLFRKEGQNVTLSCEQNLNHDAMYWYRQDPGQGLRLIYYSQIVNDFQKGDIAEGYSVSREKKESFPLTVTSAQKNPTAFYLCASSIEGGTIYFGEGSWLTVV.

V gene TRBV10-3 combines with J gene TRBJ1-4; D not certain. The CDR3 is 13 residues long. The V gene lost 3 bases and the J gene lost 7 bases, with 9 bases spanning the gap. CDR1 is ENHRY and CDR2 is SYGVKD in the germline V gene. In nucleotides, the CDR3 is TGTGCCATCAGTGACGGCGGGAGTGAAAAACTGTTTTTT. Translating it yields CAISDGGSEKLFF.

This clonotype showed up just a few times. V gene TRBV10-3 combines with J gene TRBJ2-5; D is perhaps TRBD2 (6 bases). Germline V gives CDR1 ENHRY, CDR2 SYGVKD. This CDR3 comprises 15 residues. V lost 0 bases and J lost 2, with 10 bases in between. CDR3 sequence: CAISESLASQETQYF. DNA for the CDR3: TGTGCCATCAGTGAGTCTCTAGCGAGTCAAGAGACCCAGTACTTC.

V and J are TRBV6-1 and TRBJ1-5; D remains unclear. From germline, CDR1 is MNHNS and CDR2 SASEGT. The CDR3 contains 13 residues. CDR3 DNA: TGTGCTAGAGGTATACAAAGCAATCAGCCCCAGCATTTT. Translated, it gives CARGIQSNQPQHF.

The chain joins TRBV11-1 to TRBJ2-7; TRBD1 matches 7 bases. The V gene end was trimmed by 5 bases and the J gene end by 2 bases; junction bases not matched to a gene: 21. The germline CDR1 and CDR2 sequences are SGHAT and FQDESV (reference sequence). This CDR3 contains 19 residues. CDR3 residues: CASSLQGSVIHGLAYEQYF. The CDR3, as DNA: TGTGCCAGCAGCCTACAGGGGAGTGTCATTCACGGCCTCGCCTACGAGCAGTACTTC.

The V call is TRBV15, the J call TRBJ1-6, with 7 positions matching TRBD1. The germline V gene has CDR1 LNHNV and CDR2 YYDKDF (reference sequence). The CDR3 contains 13 residues. The junction had 0 bases not matched to a gene; V was cut back by 2 bases and J by 8 bases. This CDR3 reads CATSRQGDSPLHF. DNA of the CDR3: TGTGCCACCAGCAGACAGGGGGATTCACCCCTCCACTTT. Using reference TRBV15 and TRBJ1-6 for the parts outside the CDR3, the full variable domain is DAMVIQNPRYQVTQFGKPVTLSCSQTLNHNVMYWYQQKSSQAPKLLFHYYDKDFNNEADTPDNFQSRRPNTSFCFLDIRSPGLGDTAMYLCATSRQGDSPLHFGNGTRLTVT.

Concerning this clonotype itself: A much larger clone lies one base from this, so it may be a read error. The chain links TRBV7-9 to TRBJ2-5; D may be TRBD1 (6 bases). Trimming pared 4 bases from V and 5 bases from J, leaving 14 bases between. The CDR3 loop spans 14 amino acids. The germline V gene has CDR1 SEHNR and CDR2 FQNEAQ (reference sequence). CDR3 coding DNA: TGTGCCAGCAGCTCAGTCACAGGGCGCGAGACCCAGTACTTC. It specifies CASSSVTGRETQYF.

This clonotype was found many times. V is TRBV29-1 and J is TRBJ2-5, with no clear D. The CDR3 length is 13 residues. The germline V gene has CDR1 SQVTM and CDR2 ANQGSEA. V was pared by 0 bases and J by 3 bases, with 8 bases between. The CDR3 coding sequence is TGCAGCGTTGAAGAGGTTAAAGAAGAGACCCAGTACTTC. Translation: CSVEEVKEETQYF.

This chain connects TRBV19 to TRBJ1-1; D is perhaps TRBD1 (6 bases). The CDR3 is 11 amino acids. From germline, CDR1 is LNHDA and CDR2 SQIVND (reference sequence). The V end was cut by 8 bases, the J end by 6 bases, with 10 bases between. CDR3 sequence reads: CASGGGSEAFF. The CDR3 nucleotides read TGTGCCAGTGGGGGGGGCTCTGAAGCTTTCTTT.

The table lists this clonotype with a few counts. DNA for the CDR3: TGTGCCAGCAGCTTAGCGGGGGCAGGGGGGCAGCCCCAGCATTTT. Translation: CASSLAGAGGQPQHF. This sequence joins TRBV7-8 and TRBJ1-5, with TRBD1 matching 7 bases. V was pared by 0 bases and J by 7 bases, with 6 bases of the junction left unmatched. CDR1 and CDR2 (germline): SGHVS, FQNEAQ. The CDR3 sequence is 15 residues long.

The V and J genes are TRBV25-1 and TRBJ1-6; 8 bases agree with TRBD1. Germline V gene lookup returns CDR1 MGHDK and CDR2 SYGVNS. The CDR3 length is 14 residues. V shed 5 bases, J shed 10 bases, and the junction held 7 bases outside the gene matches. The CDR3 reads CASSFGQGSSPLHF. The CDR3 DNA is TGTGCCAGCAGTTTCGGACAGGGTAGCTCACCCCTCCACTTT.

Concerning this clonotype itself: It may be a read error: a sequence one base away is much more abundant. The chain carries TRBV10-2 and TRBJ2-7; D may be TRBD1 (6 bases). Germline CDR1 reads WSHSY; CDR2 reads SAAADI. This CDR3 comprises 12 residues. The germline V and J ends were trimmed by 11 bases and 4 bases, with 15 bases remaining between them. For the CDR3, the DNA is TGCGCCGGCAAGCAAGGGGGTTACGAGCAGTACTTC. Translation gives CAGKQGGYEQYF.

Remarks on this clonotype: Without the conserved terminal phenylalanine or tryptophan, this CDR3 likely stems from a read error. This chain links TRBV19 with TRBJ1-1; a possible D gene is TRBD1 (5 bases). The CDR3 totals 15 residues. The V gene lost 0 bases and the J gene lost 6 bases, with 14 bases spanning the gap. Germline V gene sequence: CDR1 LNHDA, CDR2 SQIVND (reference sequence). The CDR3 loop is CASSIELGRVAEAFL. The CDR3 coding sequence is TGTGCCAGTAGTATAGAGTTGGGCAGGGTCGCTGAAGCTTTCCTT.

The chain couples TRBV10-3 to TRBJ1-6, with unresolved D. Germline lookup yields CDR1 ENHRY and CDR2 SYGVKD. The CDR3 consists of 13 residues. Trimming removed 2 bases at V and 8 bases at J, with 7 bases between. The CDR3 DNA sequence: TGTGCCATCAGTGAGGATGAGGATTCACCCCTCCACTTT. Amino acids: CAISEDEDSPLHF.

This chain joins TRBV10-3 and TRBJ2-7; D gene uncertain. Trimming took 5 bases from V and 3 from J, leaving 17 bases between them. The CDR3 runs to 15 residues. Germline CDR1 and CDR2: ENHRY and SYGVKD. The CDR3 region is CAISYSSQLIYEQYF. Here the CDR3 DNA reads TGTGCCATCAGTTACTCGAGTCAGCTTATCTACGAGCAGTACTTC.

Regarding this clonotype: Sequence at one end of the junction differs from germline and may be a read error. V and J are TRBV7-4 and TRBJ1-1; D is undetermined. CDR3 length: 15 amino acids. CDR1 and CDR2 from the germline V gene are SGHVT and SQSDAQ. The CDR3 loop is CASSQARSKNTEAFF. As DNA, the CDR3 is TGCGCCAGCAGCCAAGCAAGGTCCAAGAACACTGAAGCTTTCTTT.

The genes are TRBV5-1 and TRBJ2-7; no reliable D call. V lost 0 bases to trimming and J lost 0 bases, with 7 bases between them. CDR3 length: 14 residues. In germline, CDR1 is SGHRS, CDR2 YFSETQ. CDR3 sequence: CASSLVLLSYEQYF. Written as DNA, the CDR3 is TGCGCCAGCAGCTTGGTTCTACTCTCCTACGAGCAGTACTTC. Full variable domain (missing parts from reference TRBV5-1 and TRBJ2-7): KAGVTQTPRYLIKTRGQQVTLSCSPISGHRSVSWYQQTPGQGLQFLFEYFSETQRNKGNFPGRFSGRQFSNSRSEMNVSTLELGDSALYLCASSLVLLSYEQYFGPGTRLTVT.